This T cell receptor beta chain derives from a study of T cell responses to AZD1222 COVID-19 vaccine. The germline V gene has CDR1 LNHNV and CDR2 YYDKDF (reference sequence). V trimming: 0 bases; J trimming: 7 bases; junction bases outside the gene matches: 10. This CDR3 has 17 residues. Sequenced by immunoSEQ multiplex PCR; TCRdb stores in-frame clones only, minus some. Among some 81,000 clones listed, just over 90% were seen once. The sequencing here drew on peripheral blood, taken 28 days after the second AZD1222 dose. The chain recombines TRBV15 with TRBJ1-4; 8 nucleotides align to TRBD1. This clonotype was sampled from an adult who received the AZD1222 COVID-19 vaccine. CDR3 sequence reads: CATSRDHRPGGGEKLFF. Written as DNA, the CDR3 is TGTGCCACCAGCAGAGATCACCGGCCAGGGGGCGGTGAAAAACTGTTTTTT.